Each of the 26 T cell receptor beta chains below was sequenced from the same sample in a study of blood T cell repertoires in COVID-19 (dated by TCRdb to 2019 to 2021). Library preparation was by the immunoSEQ multiplex PCR assay. The source is immuneACCESS, and TCRdb retained only in-frame sequences with V and J called. Part of the clones is not carried over; for the studies checked, unresolved V genes explain less than half of this, and the remainder is unexplained. The sample has approximately 150,000 clones on record, around 90% of them singletons. The ten largest clones capture 1.5% to 2% of the sample. Sequencing was carried out using peripheral blood. The source is a human donor in a cohort sampled during active COVID-19.

The CDR3 DNA is TGTGCCAGCAGTTTGGCTCAAACGGGGACTGAAGCTTTCTTT. This sequence encodes CASSLAQTGTEAFF. The chain couples TRBV27 to TRBJ1-1; D gene uncertain. Trimming left V 3 bases short and J 5 bases short, with 13 bases between. The CDR3 consists of 14 residues. The germline gives CDR1 MNHEY, CDR2 SMNVEV (reference sequence).

In nucleotides, the CDR3 is TGTGCCAGCAGTGTTCGTTACGAGCAGTACTTC. It encodes CASSVRYEQYF. The chain is built from TRBV2 and TRBJ2-7; no clear D. V was clipped by 4 bases and J by 4 bases, with 5 bases between them. The CDR3 runs to 11 residues. CDR1 and CDR2 from the germline V gene are SNHLY and FYNNEI.

This clone was observed a handful of times. The chain combines TRBV4-3 with TRBJ1-5; 10 bases line up with TRBD1. The germline V gene has CDR1 LGHNA and CDR2 YSLEER. The CDR3 is 15 amino acids. With 3 bases clipped from V and 7 bases from J, the junction kept 6 bases outside the gene matches. The CDR3 DNA reads TGCGCCAGCAGCCAGGACCGGGACAGGGGACAGCCCCAGCATTTT. It translates to CASSQDRDRGQPQHF.

The chain links TRBV6-6 to TRBJ1-2; 10 bases are a match to TRBD1. Germline assignment: CDR1 MNHNY and CDR2 SVGAGI (reference sequence). Trimming cost V 6 bases and J 2 bases; bases outside gene matches: 6. The CDR3 loop spans 15 amino acids. CDR3 sequence: CASRPTGGGNYGYTF. The CDR3 DNA follows: TGTGCCAGCAGGCCGACAGGGGGCGGAAACTATGGCTACACCTTC.

This chain links TRBV27 with TRBJ2-7, with 9 bases that match TRBD2. After removal of 1 base from V and 0 bases from J, the junction contained 16 bases not matched to a gene. Germline CDR1 is MNHEY and CDR2 is SMNVEV (reference sequence). The CDR3 runs 20 residues. The CDR3 loop reads CASSLYPPRIAGESSYEQYF. The CDR3 nucleotides are TGTGCCAGCAGTTTATACCCTCCGAGAATAGCGGGGGAAAGCTCCTACGAGCAGTACTTC.

The chain has TRBV30 and TRBJ1-4; D gene uncertain. Trimming took 3 bases from V and 12 from J, leaving 11 bases between them. This CDR3 has 11 residues. The germline V gene has CDR1 GTSNPN and CDR2 SVGIG (reference sequence). The CDR3, as DNA: TGTGCCTGGAGGCGAGAAATGGAACTGTTTTTT. This sequence encodes CAWRREMELFF.

This rearrangement joins TRBV5-4 to TRBJ2-3, with TRBD2 matching 15 bases. Unmatched junction bases numbered 9, after V lost 4 bases and J lost 9 bases. The CDR3 is 16 residues long. The V gene's germline CDR1 is SGHNT and CDR2 YYREEE (reference sequence). CDR3 DNA sequence: TGTGCCAGCAGCGCCGGACTAGCGGGGGGGCCAGGGACGCAGTATTTT. This codes for CASSAGLAGGPGTQYF.

The V and J genes are TRBV4-1 and TRBJ2-3; 7 bases align to TRBD2. Germline V gene lookup returns CDR1 MGHRA and CDR2 YSYEKL. CDR3 length equals 14 residues. V lost 3 bases to trimming and J lost 2 bases; unmatched junction nucleotides: 2. CDR3 loop: CASSHKRDTDTQYF. DNA for the CDR3: TGCGCCAGCAGCCACAAGCGGGACACAGATACGCAGTATTTT.

The chain combines TRBV18 with TRBJ1-5; 8 positions match TRBD1. With 6 bases clipped from V and 6 bases from J, the junction kept 10 bases outside the gene matches. Germline CDR1 and CDR2: KGHSH and LQKENI. The CDR3 contains 15 residues. For the CDR3, the DNA is TGTGCCAGCTCTCAAGGACAGGGTACAGGTCAGCCCCAGCATTTT. Protein sequence: CASSQGQGTGQPQHF.

The V gene is TRBV2, the J gene TRBJ2-1; TRBD2 might be the D (6 bases). Germline assignment: CDR1 SNHLY and CDR2 FYNNEI. V was pared by 8 bases and J by 1 base, with 9 bases between. The CDR3 totals 13 residues. The CDR3 here is CASPGGSYNEQFF. The CDR3 DNA is TGTGCCAGCCCCGGGGGTTCCTACAATGAGCAGTTCTTC. The full variable domain, its missing parts supplied by reference TRBV2 and TRBJ2-1, is EPEVTQTPSHQVTQMGQEVILRCVPISNHLYFYWYRQILGQKVEFLVSFYNNEISEKSEIFDDQFSVERPDGSNFTLKIRSTKLEDSAMYFCASPGGSYNEQFFGPGTRLTVL.

The chain employs TRBV19 and TRBJ2-1; no reliable D call. Per the germline V gene, CDR1 is LNHDA and CDR2 is SQIVND (reference sequence). V lost 3 bases and J lost 4, with 7 bases in between. This CDR3 contains 13 residues. The CDR3 DNA reads TGTGCCAGTAGTATTGCAGATTACAATGAGCAGTTCTTC. Translated, it gives CASSIADYNEQFF.

The genes are TRBV7-9 and TRBJ2-1; maybe TRBD1 (5 bases). The germline V gene encodes CDR1 SEHNR and CDR2 FQNEAQ (reference sequence). CDR3 length: 16 residues. V shed 0 bases and J shed 4 bases, with 13 bases lying between them. Here the CDR3 reads CASSLAPSGKYNEQFF. The CDR3 DNA follows: TGTGCCAGCAGCTTAGCGCCGTCAGGGAAGTACAATGAGCAGTTCTTC.

The CDR3 DNA reads TGCAGCGTCGATGAGGGGGCGAACACTGAAGCTTTCTTT. Its protein product is CSVDEGANTEAFF. This sequence joins TRBV29-1 and TRBJ1-1; 7 bases line up with TRBD1. This CDR3 spans 13 amino acids. The germline V gene encodes CDR1 SQVTM and CDR2 ANQGSEA. The ends lost 6 bases at V and 1 base at J; junction bases unmatched: 5.

The chain has TRBV10-1 and TRBJ1-4, with a weak D call TRBD1 (5 bases). This CDR3 is 13 amino acids long. Germline CDR1 reads WNHNN; CDR2 reads SYGVQD (reference sequence). Trimming took off 9 bases at V and 7 bases at J, with 15 bases between the two ends. In DNA, the CDR3 is TGCGCCAGAACGACGGGGAGGGGTGAAAAACTGTTTTTT. Encoded protein: CARTTGRGEKLFF.

The V call is TRBV5-1, the J call TRBJ1-1, with a possible D match to TRBD1 (6 bases). The V gene's germline CDR1 is SGHRS and CDR2 YFSETQ. The CDR3 sequence is 14 residues long. Trimming cost V 4 bases and J 3 bases, with 13 bases left between them. CDR3 bases: TGCGCCAGCAGCCTCAGACAGGACCACACTGAAGCTTTCTTT. Its protein product is CASSLRQDHTEAFF.

The J gene is TRBJ2-1, the V gene TRBV2; TRBD2 matches at 10 bases. The germline V gene has CDR1 SNHLY and CDR2 FYNNEI. The V gene end was trimmed by 5 bases and the J gene end by 4 bases; junction bases not matched to a gene: 8. This CDR3 contains 16 residues. In DNA form, the CDR3 reads TGTGCCAGCAGTATTACTAGCGGGGCCATTTACAATGAGCAGTTCTTC. This translates into CASSITSGAIYNEQFF.

This clone has just one count. The chain couples TRBV10-3 to TRBJ1-1; 9 positions agree with TRBD1. Looked up from germline, CDR1 is ENHRY and CDR2 is SYGVKD. The CDR3 runs 14 residues. The V gene end was trimmed by 10 bases and the J gene end by 0 bases; junction bases not matched to a gene: 6. In DNA form, the CDR3 reads TGTGCCACCTCCGGGACAGGGATGAACACTGAAGCTTTCTTT. It translates to CATSGTGMNTEAFF.

J is TRBJ1-1 and V is TRBV4-1, with a tentative D call TRBD1 (6 bases). The V and J ends lost 4 bases and 1 base respectively, with 7 bases between them. The length of the CDR3 is 13 residues. Per germline, CDR1 MGHRA and CDR2 YSYEKL. The CDR3 DNA is TGCGCCAGCAGCCCGACAGGGAACACTGAAGCTTTCTTT. Its translation is CASSPTGNTEAFF.

This chain connects TRBV2 to TRBJ1-5; 7 positions agree with TRBD1. Losses at the gene ends were 4 bases for V and 2 bases for J; bases not matched to a gene: 2. The CDR3 spans 14 residues. Germline assignment: CDR1 SNHLY and CDR2 FYNNEI. The CDR3 region has the DNA TGTGCCAGCAGTGCTGACAGGGGCAATCAGCCCCAGCATTTT. Translation: CASSADRGNQPQHF. Full variable domain (rest looked up from reference TRBV2 and TRBJ1-5): EPEVTQTPSHQVTQMGQEVILRCVPISNHLYFYWYRQILGQKVEFLVSFYNNEISEKSEIFDDQFSVERPDGSNFTLKIRSTKLEDSAMYFCASSADRGNQPQHFGDGTRLSIL.

The chain employs TRBV7-3 and TRBJ2-5, with D possibly being TRBD1 (5 bases). V lost 1 base, J lost 4 bases, and 10 bases lay in between. The CDR3 sequence is 14 residues long. In germline, CDR1 is SGHTA, CDR2 FQGTGA. The CDR3 DNA reads TGTGCCAGCAGCTTAAGAATAGGGGCAGAGACCCAGTACTTC. This codes for CASSLRIGAETQYF.

The chain has TRBV6-5 and TRBJ1-4; no firm D call. Germline V gives CDR1 MNHEY, CDR2 SVGAGI. The V and J ends lost 0 bases and 7 bases respectively, with 12 bases between them. The CDR3 is 15 residues long. The CDR3 spells CASSYSEGVGEKLFF. CDR3 in DNA: TGTGCCAGCAGTTACTCTGAGGGAGTGGGTGAAAAACTGTTTTTT.

The chain uses TRBV29-1 and TRBJ1-2; perhaps TRBD1 as D (5 bases). This CDR3 has 15 amino acids. Trimming left V 4 bases short and J 4 bases short, with 19 bases between. Germline V CDR1 and CDR2: SQVTM, ANQGSEA. CDR3 bases: TGCAGCGTTGTGTCGGGGGAATCTTCCCTCTATGGCTACACCTTC. As protein: CSVVSGESSLYGYTF.

This rearrangement joins TRBV7-9 to TRBJ1-4, with a weak D call TRBD1 (6 bases). The germline V gene has CDR1 SEHNR and CDR2 FQNEAQ (reference sequence). The CDR3 is 14 amino acids. V shed 3 bases and J shed 5 bases, with 10 bases lying between them. The CDR3: CASSFVRGNEKLFF. DNA for the CDR3: TGTGCCAGCAGCTTTGTCAGGGGAAATGAAAAACTGTTTTTT.

The chain is built from TRBV7-6 and TRBJ2-3; 9 positions agree with TRBD1. Germline assignment: CDR1 SGHVS and CDR2 FNYEAQ. CDR3 length equals 12 residues. J lost 9 bases, V lost 6 bases, and 4 bases had no gene match. The CDR3 here is CASRQGAGTQYF. CDR3 in DNA: TGTGCCAGCAGACAGGGGGCAGGGACGCAGTATTTT.

The genes are TRBV2 and TRBJ1-5; TRBD1 might be the D (5 bases). V was clipped by 4 bases and J by 5 bases, with 18 bases between them. From germline, CDR1 is SNHLY and CDR2 FYNNEI. The CDR3 covers 16 residues. CDR3 in amino acids: CASSGVRGSSDQPQHF. The CDR3 DNA reads as TGTGCCAGCAGTGGAGTGCGGGGCTCTTCGGATCAGCCCCAGCATTTT.

The chain employs TRBV6-6 and TRBJ2-1; no clear D gene. Looked up from germline, CDR1 is MNHNY and CDR2 is SVGAGI (reference sequence). Trimming pared 6 bases from V and 0 bases from J, leaving 9 bases between. The CDR3 has 14 amino acids. CDR3 region: CASRELLSYNEQFF. Written as DNA, the CDR3 is TGTGCCAGCAGGGAACTACTCTCCTACAATGAGCAGTTCTTC.